This TCR beta chain was profiled in a study of a mutant IDH1 vaccine in newly diagnosed glioma (dated by TCRdb to the early 2020s). Broadly, across the study: In the chemotherapy-containing groups, vaccination started alongside temozolomide cycles, whereas in patients who had radiotherapy alone it started 4-6 weeks after radiotherapy. Of the 25 to 35 treated patients, about 62% were male and about 40% were female, and a mean age of roughly 40 years was recorded. The week-35 safety follow-up was designated visit V12, and the week-47 end of study was designated visit V13. Prior to enrollment, patients had been given standard therapy consisting of radiotherapy alone, temozolomide alone, or radiochemotherapy with temozolomide, with the combination given to most patients. For exploratory analyses, longitudinal TCRB deep sequencing was carried out in 25 to 30 treated patients wherever samples were available. Peripheral blood was drawn at six visits: V03 (baseline), V05, V07, V10, V12 and V13. General findings and caveats noted by the study authors: Across multiple MHC alleles, vaccine-induced immune responses were seen in 90% to 95% of patients. The authors noted that analyses of patient blood samples could not be reproduced because of sample limitations. PBMC samples for TCRB deep sequencing were selected based on availability. Pseudoprogression appeared unrelated to alterations in the top peripheral T cell clonotypes detected by TCRB sequencing.

From the germline V gene, CDR1 is SNHLY and CDR2 is FYNNEI. Here V drops 6 bases and J drops 6 bases, and the junction holds 8 bases not matched to any gene. The CDR3 contains 16 residues, cysteine and phenylalanine counted. The DNA shown is the 48-base CDR3, in frame from base 1. Libraries were built with the immunoSEQ multiplex PCR assay. Rearranged TCR beta chain sequences were amplified with the hsTCRB Kit following the manufacturer's protocol. An Illumina MiSeq was used to sequence the TCRB libraries. Processing in the source paper ran as follows. The kit vendor's proprietary platform handled demultiplexing, trimming and gene mapping. TCRdb retrieved this table from immuneACCESS and kept in-frame rearrangements only. Not all clones are present; in checked studies, unresolved V genes account for under half, and no reason is known for the remainder. V and J calls plus clone size are reproduced from that table; the DNA served to infer D and trimming. Counted in this sample were tens of thousands of clones; approximately 80% of them appeared once. The ten largest clones take up 5% to 7% of the sample.

What the time point label conveys for this sample: week 35, safety follow-up. Each vaccine dose, consisting of 300 ug of a 20-mer mutant IDH1 peptide in Montanide, was administered subcutaneously with topical imiquimod. Patients received eight vaccinations in weeks 1, 3, 5, 7, 11, 15, 19 and 23, corresponding to visits V03 through V10. Donors had newly diagnosed WHO grade 3 or 4 IDH1-mutant astrocytomas with loss of nuclear ATRX. The samples were drawn from NOA16, a multicentre, single-arm, open-label phase I trial in Germany that tested a mutant IDH1 peptide vaccine in humans for the first time. Genomic DNA for TCRB sequencing was extracted from EDTA blood using the DNeasy Blood and Tissue Kit. About this clone itself: What antigen it recognizes has not been identified. No much larger clone exists at a distance of one base, and base qualities are not known.

The input for sequencing was PBMCs, taken from a glioma patient whose treatment included an IDH1 peptide vaccine. The V gene is TRBV2 and the J gene is TRBJ2-3, and 14 junction bases match TRBD2. The clonotype originates from a man between 40 and 49 years old with glioma. The CDR3: CASSLGLAGARDTQYF. The base sequence is TGTGCCAGCAGCTTGGGACTAGCGGGGGCCAGGGATACGCAGTATTTT.